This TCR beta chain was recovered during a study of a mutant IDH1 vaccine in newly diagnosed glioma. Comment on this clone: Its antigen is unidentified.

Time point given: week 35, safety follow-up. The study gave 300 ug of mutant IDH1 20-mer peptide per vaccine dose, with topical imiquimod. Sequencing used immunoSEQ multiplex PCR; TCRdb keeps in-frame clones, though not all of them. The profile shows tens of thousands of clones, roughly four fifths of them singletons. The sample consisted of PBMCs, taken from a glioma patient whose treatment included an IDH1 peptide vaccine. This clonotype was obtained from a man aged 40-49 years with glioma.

CDR3 DNA sequence: TGTGCCAGCAGGGGGACTGAGAGCTACGAGCAGTACTTC. As protein: CASRGTESYEQYF. This chain connects TRBV28 to TRBJ2-7; perhaps TRBD2 as D (6 bases). Per the germline V gene, CDR1 is MDHEN and CDR2 is SYDVKM. This CDR3 has 13 amino acids. Trimming stripped 6 bases from V and 3 bases from J, with 12 bases between.